This TCR beta chain originates from a study of CD8+CD57+ T cells in acquired aplastic anemia. Genomic DNA constituted the template upon which TCR beta VDJ and CDR3 profiling was performed. TCRdb passed the reads through MiXCR, listing each CDR3 protein once. The sample gives roughly 200,000 distinct CDR3 sequences, roughly 65% of which show up once; more than 40% is in the top ten. Trimming took 1 base from V and 5 from J, leaving 6 bases between them. This CDR3 region has 13 residues. CDR1 is SEHNR and CDR2 is FQNEAQ in the germline V gene (reference sequence). Patients included in sequencing had previously demonstrated CD8+CD57+ cell expansion by flow cytometry.

The clonotype comes from a human donor with aplastic anemia. The material sequenced was sorted CD4+, CD8+, or CD8+CD57+ T cells (not recorded which) from PBMCs. V is TRBV7-9 and J is TRBJ2-1, with D hard to call. DNA of the CDR3: TGTGCCAGCAGCTTAGGACGAGACAATGAGCAGTTCTTC. Translating gives CASSLGRDNEQFF.